Below, 21 T cell receptor beta chains from the same sample are listed, as sequenced in a study of cytomegalovirus exposure and HLA in healthy donors. Primers included in the PCR were 60 Vbeta and 13 Jbeta primers. Clones were sequenced by immunoSEQ multiplex PCR, and TCRdb holds only the in-frame ones, with some missing. This sample has roughly 150,000 clones, with roughly three quarters found just once. Sequenced: PBMCs. The receptors come from a man aged 25-40 years in good health and CMV-seronegative.

The chain links TRBV5-1 to TRBJ1-3; the match to TRBD1 covers 10 bases. After removal of 2 bases from V and 3 bases from J, the junction contained 14 bases not matched to a gene. This CDR3 contains 19 residues. CDR1 SGHRS and CDR2 YFSETQ come from the germline V gene. The CDR3 here is CASSLSGQGPLPRGNTIYF. The CDR3 DNA reads TGCGCCAGCAGCTTATCGGGACAGGGGCCGCTCCCGCGTGGAAACACCATATATTTT.

CDR3: CASSQRSGSTDTQYF. The CDR3 bases are TGTGCCAGCAGCCAACGCAGCGGTAGCACAGATACGCAGTATTTT. The chain couples TRBV6-5 to TRBJ2-3; possible D gene TRBD2, 5 bases. Germline V lookup: CDR1 MNHEY, CDR2 SVGAGI. The ends were cut back, 6 bases at V and 0 bases at J, with 13 bases in the middle. The CDR3 length is 15 residues.

This rearrangement joins TRBV5-1 to TRBJ2-2, with D perhaps matching TRBD2 (5 bases). Looked up from germline, CDR1 is SGHRS and CDR2 is YFSETQ. This CDR3 has 15 residues. V shed 2 bases and J shed 4 bases, with 12 bases lying between them. The DNA for the CDR3 is TGCGCCAGCAGCTTTATGGAGGAAGGCACCGGGGAGCTGTTTTTT. Its translation is CASSFMEEGTGELFF.

The rearrangement joins TRBV29-1 to TRBJ1-4; tentative D call: TRBD1 (5 bases). This CDR3 is 14 amino acids long. V dropped 3 bases and J dropped 2 bases, with 10 bases sitting between them. The germline V gene encodes CDR1 SQVTM and CDR2 ANQGSEA. CDR3 amino acids: CSVDKAGTNEKLFF. In DNA, the CDR3 is TGCAGCGTTGATAAGGCAGGGACTAATGAAAAACTGTTTTTT.

The chain joins TRBV27 to TRBJ2-1; 14 positions match TRBD2. Per the germline V gene, CDR1 is MNHEY and CDR2 is SMNVEV (reference sequence). The CDR3 extends over 16 amino acids. Unmatched junction bases numbered 5, after V lost 3 bases and J lost 7 bases. In nucleotides, the CDR3 is TGTGCCAGCAGTTTCGGGACTAGCGGGAGAAGAAATGAGCAGTTCTTC. This translates into CASSFGTSGRRNEQFF.

This clone was detected once. The chain links TRBV9 to TRBJ2-5; weak D call: TRBD1 (5 bases). The DNA end lines up better with TRBJ2-7; the J call may be wrong. The germline gives CDR1 SGDLS, CDR2 YYNGEE. The length of the CDR3 is 18 residues. The CDR3 DNA sequence: TGTGCCAGCAGTTCTTCACTTCTGGTGGGGCAGGATGGGTACGAGCAGTACTTC. This encodes CASSSSLLVGQDGYEQYF.

CDR3 residues: CASSPDTSYNEQFF. Here the CDR3 DNA reads TGTGCCAGCAGTCCGGACACGTCCTACAATGAGCAGTTCTTC. V and J are TRBV6-1 and TRBJ2-1, with D possibly matching TRBD1 (5 bases). CDR3 length: 14 amino acids. CDR1 MNHNS and CDR2 SASEGT come from the germline V gene. The V and J ends lost 5 bases and 1 base respectively, with 9 bases between them.

The chain combines TRBV6-5 with TRBJ2-7; D remains ambiguous. The V and J ends lost 0 bases and 2 bases respectively, with 5 bases between them. The CDR3 spans 13 residues. Germline CDR1 reads MNHEY; CDR2 reads SVGAGI. This chain's CDR3 is CASSYSNTYEQYF. The CDR3 coding sequence is TGTGCCAGCAGTTACTCGAACACCTACGAGCAGTACTTC.

This chain links TRBV4-2 with TRBJ2-1, with D tentatively TRBD2 (6 bases). CDR1 and CDR2 (germline): LGHNA, YNFKEQ. The CDR3 loop spans 14 amino acids. Trimming removed 4 bases from V and 2 bases from J, with 9 bases in between. CDR3 in amino acids: CASSPGTAYNEQFF. The CDR3 region has the DNA TGTGCCAGCAGCCCAGGGACTGCCTACAATGAGCAGTTCTTC.

V and J are TRBV6-1 and TRBJ1-3, with unresolved D. V was pared by 11 bases and J by 0 bases, with 11 bases between. The CDR3 totals 13 residues. Germline V lookup: CDR1 MNHNS, CDR2 SASEGT. This chain's CDR3 is CAVSVVSGNTIYF. CDR3 nucleotide sequence: TGTGCCGTCTCAGTCGTCTCTGGAAACACCATATATTTT.

This chain uses TRBV29-1 with TRBJ2-2, with TRBD2 identical over 12 bases. Germline trimming cut 8 bases from V and 2 bases from J; bases unmatched to any gene: 3. Germline lookup yields CDR1 SQVTM and CDR2 ANQGSEA. The CDR3 covers 14 residues. The CDR3 coding sequence is TGCAGCATCGGACTAGCGGGAAACACCGGGGAGCTGTTTTTT. Its translation: CSIGLAGNTGELFF.

This rearrangement joins TRBV6-1 to TRBJ1-1, with D unresolved. This CDR3 has 13 amino acids. Per the germline V gene, CDR1 is MNHNS and CDR2 is SASEGT. V lost 4 bases and J lost 1, with 7 bases in between. The chain's CDR3 is CASSVARNTEAFF. The CDR3 DNA reads as TGTGCCAGCAGTGTGGCAAGGAACACTGAAGCTTTCTTT.

J is TRBJ2-3 and V is TRBV6-5; D may be TRBD2 (6 bases). V lost 6 bases and J lost 1, with 11 bases in between. Germline V CDR1 and CDR2: MNHEY, SVGAGI. This CDR3 is 14 amino acids long. The DNA for the CDR3 is TGTGCCAGCAGATGGGACTCGGGCACAGATACGCAGTATTTT. Amino acid sequence: CASRWDSGTDTQYF.

This chain links TRBV5-1 with TRBJ2-1; 11 bases agree with TRBD1. The ends lost 3 bases at V and 6 bases at J; junction bases unmatched: 2. The CDR3 is 14 amino acids. Germline loops: CDR1 SGHRS, CDR2 YFSETQ. The chain's CDR3 is CASSWGQGVNEQFF. CDR3 coding DNA: TGCGCCAGCAGCTGGGGACAGGGGGTCAATGAGCAGTTCTTC.

The chain employs TRBV7-3 and TRBJ2-5, with TRBD1 identical over 9 bases. Germline V gives CDR1 SGHTA, CDR2 FQGTGA. Germline trimming cut 6 bases from V and 2 bases from J; bases unmatched to any gene: 10. The CDR3 covers 16 residues. CDR3 amino acids: CASSPTGGFGQETQYF. In DNA form, the CDR3 reads TGTGCCAGCAGTCCGACAGGGGGATTCGGTCAAGAGACCCAGTACTTC.

The table lists this clone with a few counts. The chain uses TRBV9 and TRBJ2-1, with 12 positions matching TRBD2. The germline V gene has CDR1 SGDLS and CDR2 YYNGEE. The trim removed 4 bases at V and 8 bases at J, leaving 10 bases unmatched. The CDR3 has 16 residues. The CDR3 loop is CASSNSSSGRAYEQFF. CDR3 sequence (DNA): TGTGCCAGCAGCAATTCCTCTAGCGGGAGGGCCTATGAGCAGTTCTTC.

The rearrangement joins TRBV5-1 to TRBJ1-2, with 8 bases fitting TRBD1. CDR1 is SGHRS, CDR2 YFSETQ, per germline. V dropped 4 bases and J dropped 8; count of bases not matched to a gene: 4. The CDR3 has 12 amino acids. The CDR3 region is CASSGGTGGYTF. CDR3 nucleotide sequence: TGCGCCAGCAGCGGGGGGACAGGAGGCTACACCTTC.

This clone was detected only once. V usage is TRBV6-5 and J usage is TRBJ2-1; 8 nucleotides align to TRBD2. Germline V CDR1 and CDR2: MNHEY, SVGAGI. J gave up 7 bases and V 2 bases, and 7 bases lay outside the gene matches. The CDR3 is 15 residues long. The CDR3 reads CASSYKPGGWNEQFF. The CDR3 nucleotides are TGTGCCAGCAGTTACAAACCGGGAGGGTGGAATGAGCAGTTCTTC.

The chain combines TRBV5-1 with TRBJ2-2; 7 bases agree with TRBD2. The CDR3 consists of 15 residues. Unmatched junction bases numbered 5, after V lost 4 bases and J lost 2 bases. The germline CDR1 and CDR2 sequences are SGHRS and YFSETQ. CDR3 nucleotides: TGCGCCAGCAGCGGCGGGAGCGTAAACACCGGGGAGCTGTTTTTT. This gives the protein CASSGGSVNTGELFF.

This clone was seen once. This rearrangement joins TRBV29-1 to TRBJ1-1, with D maybe TRBD1 (6 bases). This CDR3 comprises 14 residues. Germline V gene data show CDR1 as SQVTM and CDR2 as ANQGSEA. The V and J ends lost 1 base and 7 bases respectively, with 16 bases between them. DNA for the CDR3: TGCAGCGTTGAAGGGGGACAAGACGGCAGTGAAGCTTTCTTT. Its protein is CSVEGGQDGSEAFF.

The rearrangement uses TRBV28 and TRBJ2-7; 11 bases fit TRBD1. There are 15 residues in the CDR3. Germline V lookup: CDR1 MDHEN, CDR2 SYDVKM. Trimming cost V 5 bases and J 5 bases; bases outside gene matches: 8. This CDR3 reads CASSGSGQGANEQYF. The CDR3 coding sequence is TGTGCCAGCAGTGGGTCCGGACAGGGGGCTAACGAGCAGTACTTC.